The 11 T cell receptor beta chains below all came from one sample that was sequenced in a study of cytomegalovirus exposure and HLA in healthy donors. Researchers ran the PCR with 60 Vbeta and 13 Jbeta primers. This table comes from immunoSEQ multiplex PCR, and its TCRdb copy is limited to in-frame clones, with some not included. The data hold under 200,000 clones, with 84% observed a single time. The sequencing input was PBMCs. These receptors were collected from a boy aged 5-17 years in good health and CMV-seronegative.

This rearrangement joins TRBV6-5 to TRBJ2-1; TRBD2 matches 7 bases. CDR1 is MNHEY, CDR2 SVGAGI, per germline. V shed 2 bases, J shed 3 bases, and the junction held 4 bases outside the gene matches. This CDR3 contains 15 residues. The CDR3 DNA is TGTGCCAGCAGTTACGCGGGAGCGGTCTACAATGAGCAGTTCTTC. It specifies CASSYAGAVYNEQFF.

This chain's CDR3 is CAIAASGTAITHYGYTF. CDR3 nucleotide sequence: TGTGCCATTGCCGCGTCCGGGACAGCCATAACCCACTATGGCTACACCTTC. The V and J genes are TRBV10-3 and TRBJ1-2; 7 bases match TRBD1. V shed 9 bases and J 3 bases; nucleotides not matched to a gene: 19. This CDR3 is 17 amino acids long. Per germline, CDR1 ENHRY and CDR2 SYGVKD.

The V call is TRBV13, the J call TRBJ2-1; no clear D. This CDR3 contains 13 residues. Germline V gene lookup returns CDR1 PRHDT and CDR2 FYEKMQ (reference sequence). Trimming pared 0 bases from V and 12 bases from J, leaving 12 bases between. CDR3 sequence: CASSLGVREVQFF. In DNA, the CDR3 is TGTGCCAGCAGCTTAGGAGTACGTGAGGTGCAGTTCTTC.

In this sample, this clone turned up a few times. The V call is TRBV9, the J call TRBJ2-3; no definite D call. The germline V gene encodes CDR1 SGDLS and CDR2 YYNGEE. The CDR3 consists of 15 residues. The germline V and J ends were trimmed by 0 bases and 4 bases, with 12 bases remaining between them. CDR3 sequence: CASSVGVSESDTQYF. Written as DNA, the CDR3 is TGTGCCAGCAGCGTAGGGGTCAGCGAGTCAGATACGCAGTATTTT.

The chain is built from TRBV7-3 and TRBJ1-2; TRBD1 matches at 9 bases. With V trimmed by 4 bases and J by 5 bases, 8 bases remained unmatched. The germline V gene encodes CDR1 SGHTA and CDR2 FQGTGA. This CDR3 region has 15 residues. In DNA form, the CDR3 reads TGTGCCAGCAGCTCCGGTCCCGGGACAGGGTATGGCTACACCTTC. Encoded protein: CASSSGPGTGYGYTF.

The genes are TRBV10-1 and TRBJ2-1; TRBD2 aligns across 8 bases. The CDR3 extends over 16 amino acids. Germline values: CDR1 WNHNN, CDR2 SYGVQD (reference sequence). Losses at the gene ends were 2 bases for V and 6 bases for J; bases not matched to a gene: 9. The CDR3 reads CASSEMTGGPRNEQFF. CDR3 DNA sequence: TGCGCCAGCAGTGAGATGACGGGGGGGCCTCGCAATGAGCAGTTCTTC.

The V and J genes are TRBV9 and TRBJ1-1; 9 nucleotides match TRBD1. The trim removed 0 bases at V and 4 bases at J, leaving 4 bases unmatched. This CDR3 is built from 15 residues. Germline V lookup: CDR1 SGDLS, CDR2 YYNGEE. The CDR3 spells CASSVATGGVTEAFF. The CDR3 nucleotides read TGTGCCAGCAGCGTAGCTACAGGGGGCGTCACTGAAGCTTTCTTT.

The chain combines TRBV9 with TRBJ2-3; D perhaps matches TRBD2 (7 bases). V was clipped by 0 bases and J by 10 bases, with 15 bases between them. The CDR3 contains 14 residues. Germline lookup yields CDR1 SGDLS and CDR2 YYNGEE. CDR3 amino acids: CASSVGGGAASQYF. The CDR3 DNA is TGTGCCAGCAGCGTAGGTGGGGGGGCTGCCTCGCAGTATTTT.

This chain uses TRBV7-6 with TRBJ2-3; TRBD1 is a possible D gene (6 bases). CDR1 and CDR2 (germline): SGHVS, FNYEAQ. The CDR3 has 14 amino acids. Trimming stripped 5 bases from V and 5 bases from J, with 14 bases between. This chain's CDR3 is CASSPSGVRDTQYF. The CDR3 DNA sequence: TGTGCCAGCAGCCCCTCAGGGGTTCGAGATACGCAGTATTTT.

The rearrangement joins TRBV11-2 to TRBJ1-1; no clear D gene. Between the trimmed V and J ends, which lost 1 base and 4 bases, there was a span of 7 bases. Looked up from germline, CDR1 is SGHAT and CDR2 is FQNNGV. The length of the CDR3 is 13 residues. DNA of the CDR3: TGTGCCAGCAGCTTAGGACTGAGCACTGAAGCTTTCTTT. Its translation is CASSLGLSTEAFF.

The rearrangement links TRBV7-9 to TRBJ2-1, with 12 bases aligning to TRBD2. J gave up 5 bases and V 4 bases, and 12 bases lay outside the gene matches. The CDR3 is 18 amino acids. CDR1 and CDR2 (germline): SEHNR, FQNEAQ (reference sequence). The chain's CDR3 is CASSSPGLAGGSNNEQFF. The CDR3 nucleotides read TGTGCCAGCAGCTCCCCGGGACTAGCGGGTGGGTCTAACAATGAGCAGTTCTTC.